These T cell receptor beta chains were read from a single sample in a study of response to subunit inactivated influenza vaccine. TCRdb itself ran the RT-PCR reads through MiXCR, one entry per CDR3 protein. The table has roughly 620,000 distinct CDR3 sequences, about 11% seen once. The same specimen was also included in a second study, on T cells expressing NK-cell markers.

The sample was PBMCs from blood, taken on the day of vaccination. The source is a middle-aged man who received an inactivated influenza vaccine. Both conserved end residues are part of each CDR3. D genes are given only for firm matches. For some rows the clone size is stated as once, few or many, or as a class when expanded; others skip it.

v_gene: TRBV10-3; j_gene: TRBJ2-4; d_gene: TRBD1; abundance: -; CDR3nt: TGTGCCATCAGTGAGCCCCGGACAGGTGGGAACATTCAGTACTTC; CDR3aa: CAISEPRTGGNIQYF
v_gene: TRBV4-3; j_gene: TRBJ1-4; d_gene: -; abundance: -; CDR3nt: TGCGCCAGCAGCCAAGTGATCGGGAGGGAAAAACTGTTTTTT; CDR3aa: CASSQVIGREKLFF
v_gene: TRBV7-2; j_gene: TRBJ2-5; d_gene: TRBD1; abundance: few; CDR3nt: TGTGCCAGCAGCTCGGACAGGCTGGAGACCCAGTACTTC; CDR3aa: CASSSDRLETQYF
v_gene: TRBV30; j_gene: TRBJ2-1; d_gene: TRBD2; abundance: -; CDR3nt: TGTGCCTGGAGCCGAGGCGGGGGGTACAATGAGCAGTTCTTC; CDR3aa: CAWSRGGGYNEQFF
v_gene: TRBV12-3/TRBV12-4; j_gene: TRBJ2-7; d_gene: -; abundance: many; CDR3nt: TGTGCCAGCAGTTGGGGAGGAAAAGCCTACGAGCAGTACTTC; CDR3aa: CASSWGGKAYEQYF
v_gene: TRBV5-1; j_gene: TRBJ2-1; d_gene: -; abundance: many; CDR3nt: TGCGCCAGCAGCTTGGCCCAGATCTACAATGAGCAGTTCTTC; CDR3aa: CASSLAQIYNEQFF
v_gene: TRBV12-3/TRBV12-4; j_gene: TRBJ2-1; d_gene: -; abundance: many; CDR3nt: TGTGCCAGCAATCCACCCGAAGACAATGAGCAGTTCTTC; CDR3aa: CASNPPEDNEQFF
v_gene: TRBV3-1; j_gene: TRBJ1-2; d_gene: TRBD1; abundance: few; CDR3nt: TGTGCCAGCAGCCAACGGACAGGGGGTAATGGCTACACCTTC; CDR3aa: CASSQRTGGNGYTF
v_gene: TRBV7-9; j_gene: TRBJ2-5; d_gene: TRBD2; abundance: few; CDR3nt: TGTGCCAGCAGCCTAATAGCGGGGCTGGGAGAGACCCAGTACTTC; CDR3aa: CASSLIAGLGETQYF
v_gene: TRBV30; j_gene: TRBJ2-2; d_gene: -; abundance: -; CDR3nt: TGTGCCTGGACCAACACCGGGGAGCTTTTTTTT; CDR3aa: CAWTNTGELFF
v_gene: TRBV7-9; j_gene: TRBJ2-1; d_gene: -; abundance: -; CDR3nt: TGTGCCAGTCAGTCGCAGACTTGGGCGTCCTACAATGAGCAGTTCTTC; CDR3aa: CASQSQTWASYNEQFF
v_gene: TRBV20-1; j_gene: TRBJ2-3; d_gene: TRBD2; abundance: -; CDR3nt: TGCAGTGCTATAGGACTAGATGGGACAGATACGCAGTATTTT; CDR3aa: CSAIGLDGTDTQYF
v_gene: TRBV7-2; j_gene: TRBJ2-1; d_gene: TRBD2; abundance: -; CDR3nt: TGTGCCAGCAGCGCGCGGGACTATTACAATGAGCAGTTCTTC; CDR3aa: CASSARDYYNEQFF
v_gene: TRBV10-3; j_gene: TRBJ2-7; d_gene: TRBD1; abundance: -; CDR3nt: TGTGCCATCAGTGAGATTCGGGACAGGGGCCACTACGAGCAGTACTTC; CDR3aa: CAISEIRDRGHYEQYF
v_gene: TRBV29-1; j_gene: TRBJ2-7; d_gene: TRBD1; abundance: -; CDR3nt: TGCAGCGTCCTACAGGGGGATGCCTACGAGCAGTACTTC; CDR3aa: CSVLQGDAYEQYF
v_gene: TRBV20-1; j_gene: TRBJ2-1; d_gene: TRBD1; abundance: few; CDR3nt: TGCAGCCTCACCTCGGGACAGGGTATATATGAGCAGTTCTTC; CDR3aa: CSLTSGQGIYEQFF
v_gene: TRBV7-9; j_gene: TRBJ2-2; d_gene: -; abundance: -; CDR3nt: TGTGCCAGCAGACATTCAACCGGGGAGCTGTTTTTT; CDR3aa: CASRHSTGELFF
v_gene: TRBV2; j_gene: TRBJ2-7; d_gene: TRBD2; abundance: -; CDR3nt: TGTGCCAGCAGCGGACTAGCGGGGGGATCGGGGGAGCAGTACTTC; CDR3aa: CASSGLAGGSGEQYF
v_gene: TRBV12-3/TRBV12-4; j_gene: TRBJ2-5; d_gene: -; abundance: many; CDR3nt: TGTGCCAGCAGTCGCAGCCAAGAGACCCAGTACTTC; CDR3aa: CASSRSQETQYF
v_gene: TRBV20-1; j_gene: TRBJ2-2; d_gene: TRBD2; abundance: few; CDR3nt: TGCAGTGCTAGAGAAGTAGGGACTATCCACACCGGGGAGCTGTTTTTT; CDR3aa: CSAREVGTIHTGELFF
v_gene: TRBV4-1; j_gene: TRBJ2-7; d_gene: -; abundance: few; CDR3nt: TGCGCCAGCAGCCAAGTTACCGGGGCCCGCTCCTACGAGCAGTACTTC; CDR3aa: CASSQVTGARSYEQYF
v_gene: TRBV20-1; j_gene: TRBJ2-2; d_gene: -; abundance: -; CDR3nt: TGCAGTGCTAGAACCGAGACAGGAAACACCGGGGAGCTGTTTTTT; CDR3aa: CSARTETGNTGELFF
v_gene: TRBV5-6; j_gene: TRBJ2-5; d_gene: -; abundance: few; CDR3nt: TGTGCCAGCAGAGTCAGTGGGGAGACCCAGTACTTC; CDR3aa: CASRVSGETQYF
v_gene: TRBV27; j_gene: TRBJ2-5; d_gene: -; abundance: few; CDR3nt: TGTGCCAGCAGTCTCACAAGGGCCCAAGAGACCCAGTACTTC; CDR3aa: CASSLTRAQETQYF
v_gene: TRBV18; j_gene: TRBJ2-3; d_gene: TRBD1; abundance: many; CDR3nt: TGTGCCAGCTCACCCGTCCCGGGACAGGGGATGGCGCAGTATTTT; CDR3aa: CASSPVPGQGMAQYF
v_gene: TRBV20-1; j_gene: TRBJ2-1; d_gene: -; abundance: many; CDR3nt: TGCAGTGGAGAGTTTGGGGGACAAGGAGTCAATGAGCAGTTCTTC; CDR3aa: CSGEFGGQGVNEQFF
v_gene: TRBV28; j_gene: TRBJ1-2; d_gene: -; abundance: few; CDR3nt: TGTGCCAGCCGACATGAGGGAAACTATGGCTACACCTTC; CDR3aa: CASRHEGNYGYTF
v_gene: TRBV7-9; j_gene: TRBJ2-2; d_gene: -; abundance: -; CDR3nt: TGTGCCAGCAGCTATCTTGCAGGGAGGACCGGGGAGCTGTTTTTT; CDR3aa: CASSYLAGRTGELFF
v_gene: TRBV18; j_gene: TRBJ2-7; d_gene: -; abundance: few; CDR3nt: TGTGCCAGCTCACCAAGTGCAATCTACGAGCAGTACTTC; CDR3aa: CASSPSAIYEQYF
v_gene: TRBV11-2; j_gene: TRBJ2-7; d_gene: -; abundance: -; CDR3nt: TGTGCCAGCAGCTTAGAAGCGGAATCCGAGCAGTACTTC; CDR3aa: CASSLEAESEQYF
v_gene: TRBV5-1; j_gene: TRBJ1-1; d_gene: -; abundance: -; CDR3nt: TGCGCCAGCAGCTTGGCCTCGACGAACACTGAAGCTTTCTTT; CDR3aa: CASSLASTNTEAFF
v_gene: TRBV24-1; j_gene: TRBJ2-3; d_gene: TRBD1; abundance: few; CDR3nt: TGTGCCACCAGTGCAGGGGGATCCACAGATACGCAGTATTTT; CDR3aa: CATSAGGSTDTQYF
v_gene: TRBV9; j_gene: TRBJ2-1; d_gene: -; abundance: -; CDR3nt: TGTGCCAGCAGCGTACTCCCTAACAATGAGCAGTTCTTC; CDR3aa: CASSVLPNNEQFF
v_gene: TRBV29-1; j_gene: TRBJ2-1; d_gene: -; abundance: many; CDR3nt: TGCAGCGTTGAAGGGGGGCTAGTTGGGCATAATGAGCAGTTCTTC; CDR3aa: CSVEGGLVGHNEQFF
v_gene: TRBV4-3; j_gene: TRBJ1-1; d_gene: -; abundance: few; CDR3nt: TGCGCCAGCAGCCAAGACGGAGGGACGAACACTGAAGCTTTCTTT; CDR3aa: CASSQDGGTNTEAFF
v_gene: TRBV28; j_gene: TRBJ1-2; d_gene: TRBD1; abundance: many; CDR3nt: TGTGCCAGCAGACGCGGGACAGGGTACTATGGCTACACCTTC; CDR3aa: CASRRGTGYYGYTF
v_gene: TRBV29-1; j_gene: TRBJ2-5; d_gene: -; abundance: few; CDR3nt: TGCAGCGTTGAAGCCCCCGGAGGAGGGAGGCTGCAAGAGACCCAGTACTTC; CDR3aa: CSVEAPGGGRLQETQYF
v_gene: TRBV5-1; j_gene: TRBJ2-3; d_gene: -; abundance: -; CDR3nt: TGCGCCAGCAGCGGACTGGGACTGGTTCGCACAGATACGCAGTATTTT; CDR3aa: CASSGLGLVRTDTQYF
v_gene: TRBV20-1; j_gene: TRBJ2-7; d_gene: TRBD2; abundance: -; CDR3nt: TGCAGTGCTAGCGCAGCGGGAGGTCCACGTTCTCGCGAGCAGTACTTC; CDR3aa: CSASAAGGPRSREQYF
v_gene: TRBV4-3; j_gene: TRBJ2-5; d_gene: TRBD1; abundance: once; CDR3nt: TGCGCCAGCAGCCCTACTACAGGGGTAGGGGAGACCCAGTACTTC; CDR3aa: CASSPTTGVGETQYF
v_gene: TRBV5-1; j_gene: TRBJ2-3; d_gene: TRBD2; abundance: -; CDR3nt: TGCGCCAGCAGCTTGGCCGGGACTAGCGGGGATACGCAGTATTTT; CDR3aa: CASSLAGTSGDTQYF
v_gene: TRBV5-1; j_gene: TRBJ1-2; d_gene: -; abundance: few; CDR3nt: TGCGCCAGCAGCTTACTGGGCTCAGGCAACTCCTTCACTAACTATGGCTACACCTTC; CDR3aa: CASSLLGSGNSFTNYGYTF
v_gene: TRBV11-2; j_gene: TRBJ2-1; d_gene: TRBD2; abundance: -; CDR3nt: TGTGCCAGCAGGGGGACTAGCGGGAGTAAGGGAGACGAGCAGTTCTTC; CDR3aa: CASRGTSGSKGDEQFF
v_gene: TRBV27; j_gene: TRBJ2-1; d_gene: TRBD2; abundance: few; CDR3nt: TGTGCCAGCAGTCCCACTAGCGGGGGGAATGAGCAGTTCTTC; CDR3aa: CASSPTSGGNEQFF
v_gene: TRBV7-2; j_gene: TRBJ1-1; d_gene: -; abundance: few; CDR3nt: TGTGCCAGCAGCTCCGATGTACTCATGAACACTGAAGCTTTCTTT; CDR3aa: CASSSDVLMNTEAFF
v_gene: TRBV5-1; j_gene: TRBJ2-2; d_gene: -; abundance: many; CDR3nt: TGCGCCAGCAGCTCGACAGCCCCGAACACCGGGGAGCTGTTTTTT; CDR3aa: CASSSTAPNTGELFF
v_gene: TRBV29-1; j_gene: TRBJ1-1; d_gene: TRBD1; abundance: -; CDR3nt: TGCAGCGTTAAACCACAGGGGGCAGGCACTGAAGCTTTCTTT; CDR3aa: CSVKPQGAGTEAFF
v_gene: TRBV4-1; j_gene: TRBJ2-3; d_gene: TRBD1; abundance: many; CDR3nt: TGCGCCAGCTCACAGGGGTTCACAGATACGCAGTATTTT; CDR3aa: CASSQGFTDTQYF
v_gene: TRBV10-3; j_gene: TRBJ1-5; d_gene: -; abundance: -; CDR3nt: TGTGCCATCAGTGAGACCGGGAATCAGCCCCAGCATTTT; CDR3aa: CAISETGNQPQHF
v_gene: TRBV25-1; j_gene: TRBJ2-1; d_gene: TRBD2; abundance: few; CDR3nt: TGTGCCAGTTCTTTAGCGGGAGGTGGGGTCGCTGAGCAGTTCTTC; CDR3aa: CASSLAGGGVAEQFF
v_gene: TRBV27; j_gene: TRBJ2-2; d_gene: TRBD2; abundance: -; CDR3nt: TGTGCCAGCAGTGATAGCGGGAGGGCCCCGACCGGGGAGCTGTTTTTT; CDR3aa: CASSDSGRAPTGELFF
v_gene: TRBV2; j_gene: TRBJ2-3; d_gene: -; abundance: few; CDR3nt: TGTGCCAGCAGTGATAGTTTCCGCTTAGGAGTGACAGATACGCAGTATTTT; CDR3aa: CASSDSFRLGVTDTQYF
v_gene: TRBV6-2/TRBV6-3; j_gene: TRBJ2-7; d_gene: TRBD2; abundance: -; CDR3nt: TGTGCCAGCAGTTACCGACTAGCGGGGAGCTCCTACGAGCAGTACTTC; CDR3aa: CASSYRLAGSSYEQYF